This T cell receptor (beta chain) emerged from a study of T cells expressing NK-cell markers. Points from the study as a whole: A range of about 1.0-8% of CD8+ T cells consisted of dominant NKG2C+ clonotypes in 5 to 7 donors.

Germline-derived CDR1 and CDR2 are MNHEY and SVGAGI. This CDR3 contains 15 residues. TCRdb derives one entry per CDR3 protein from the 5' RACE reads, leaving out DNA. This sample's clone table lists about 430,000 distinct CDR3 sequences. Note on this clonotype: What it binds is unknown.

Material for sequencing was blood T cells: a sorted CD56 or NKG2C T cell subset, CD4+ or CD8+ T cells, or bulk PBMC T cells (not recorded which). The TCR was taken from a woman aged 45-65 years in good health. J is TRBJ2-5 and V is TRBV6-5; TCRdb lists TRBD2, though no DNA is available to test this call. The chain's CDR3 is CAKRRTSSSGETQYF.